This section outlines one T cell receptor (beta chain) sequence together with its context. The data are from a study of blood T cell repertoires in COVID-19. Study overall: Spain, Italy and the United States supplied samples that represented acute and convalescent COVID-19. T cells, B-cell-depleted T cells, or PBMCs supplied cDNA or gDNA.

Original processing notes: Scientists estimated how many nucleated cells there were by amplifying reference gene primers. Clones were read by immunoSEQ multiplex PCR, and TCRdb kept only the in-frame ones, dropping some. The V and J calls and clone size are taken from that table; D and trimming were inferred from the DNA. The table shows around 100,000 clones, with about 84% occurring only once. CDR3 length: 15 residues. Germline V gene data show CDR1 as SGDLS and CDR2 as YYNGEE. V was pared by 0 bases and J by 5 bases, with 6 bases of the junction left unmatched. Sequencing was carried out using peripheral blood. The chain has TRBV9 and TRBJ2-5, with 8 bases lining up with TRBD2. The TCR comes from a man aged 50 to 60 with acute or convalescent COVID-19. The CDR3 coding sequence is TGTGCCAGCAGCGTAGGCGGGGGGCGAACGGAGACCCAGTACTTC. This encodes CASSVGGGRTETQYF.